The 3 T cell receptor beta chains below come from one sample, sequenced in a study of blood T cell repertoires in COVID-19. Some clones are missing from TCRdb's copy, which holds only in-frame ones; the method was immunoSEQ multiplex PCR. This sample yields 40,000 to 60,000 clones, of which 79% are seen a single time; roughly 27% belongs to the top ten. The sequenced sample was peripheral blood. Every receptor here comes from a man in his 70s with acute or convalescent COVID-19.

V and J are TRBV18 and TRBJ2-7, with 10 bases identical to TRBD1. The CDR3 has 14 amino acids. V shed 8 bases and J 2 bases; nucleotides not matched to a gene: 6. CDR1 and CDR2 from the germline V gene are KGHSH and LQKENI. The CDR3 spells CASTGQGGTYEQYF. The CDR3 region has the DNA TGTGCCAGCACCGGACAGGGGGGAACCTACGAGCAGTACTTC.

The chain combines TRBV6-5 with TRBJ1-5; 10 bases are shared with TRBD1. Per germline, CDR1 MNHEY and CDR2 SVGAGI. V was clipped by 6 bases and J by 7 bases; unmatched bases: 6. The CDR3 length is 14 residues. The CDR3 DNA reads as TGTGCCAGCAGCGGGACAGGGGTTGGACAGCCCCAGCATTTT. It codes for CASSGTGVGQPQHF.

The chain is built from TRBV2 and TRBJ2-5, with D perhaps TRBD2 (7 bases). The CDR3 runs to 16 residues. Germline CDR1 reads SNHLY; CDR2 reads FYNNEI. V was trimmed by 7 bases and J by 1 base, leaving 19 bases between them. This CDR3 is CASNIRGGMTQETQYF. The CDR3 DNA reads as TGTGCCAGCAACATAAGGGGGGGTATGACCCAAGAGACCCAGTACTTC.